The next 9 T cell receptor beta chains were all read from a single sample in a study of PD-L1 blockade in urothelial cancer. Time point indicated: peripheral blood 6 weeks after treatment start. The assay was immunoSEQ multiplex PCR, and TCRdb's table has in-frame clones only and misses some. The sample yields about 44,000 clones, around 90% seen once. This material consisted of PBMCs, taken around atezolizumab (anti-PD-L1) treatment. The origin of the receptors is a man between 65 and 85 years old with urothelial cancer.

V usage is TRBV10-3 and J usage is TRBJ2-2, with TRBD2 matching over 14 bases. CDR3 size: 15 residues. V lost 6 bases and J lost 8; bases outside the gene matches: 5. The germline V gene encodes CDR1 ENHRY and CDR2 SYGVKD. CDR3 nucleotide sequence: TGTGCCATCAGCCCGGGACTAGCGGGAGTGGGGGAGCTGTTTTTT. Translated: CAISPGLAGVGELFF.

The rearrangement joins TRBV14 to TRBJ2-5; D is unresolved. The V end was cut by 1 base, the J end by 3 bases, with 15 bases between. Germline loops: CDR1 SGHDN, CDR2 FVKESK. The CDR3 has 16 residues. The CDR3 loop reads CASSQVGMLTKETQYF. CDR3 DNA: TGTGCCAGCAGCCAAGTGGGTATGCTAACTAAAGAGACCCAGTACTTC.

The chain has TRBV7-2 and TRBJ2-7, with 8 bases that match TRBD1. Germline lookup yields CDR1 SGHTA and CDR2 FQGNSA. The CDR3 has 15 amino acids. V gave up 2 bases and J gave up 4 bases; unmatched junction bases: 7. CDR3 in DNA: TGTGCCAGCAGCTTATATCCAGGGGGCGTTTACGAGCAGTACTTC. Amino acids: CASSLYPGGVYEQYF.

The chain combines TRBV28 with TRBJ1-3; D uncertain. V lost 5 bases and J lost 8, with 19 bases in between. There are 15 residues in the CDR3. Germline loops: CDR1 MDHEN, CDR2 SYDVKM. CDR3 sequence (DNA): TGTGCCAGCAGTCACCAGCGGGCAGCGAGACACACCATATATTTT. It codes for CASSHQRAARHTIYF.

V is TRBV28 and J is TRBJ1-4; D is unclear. V was cut by 3 bases and J by 7 bases, with 12 bases left in between. The V gene's germline CDR1 is MDHEN and CDR2 SYDVKM. The CDR3 loop spans 14 amino acids. CDR3 nucleotide sequence: TGTGCCAGCAGTTTTCGAGGGCCCTCTGAAAAACTGTTTTTT. Its translation: CASSFRGPSEKLFF.

The chain has TRBV28 and TRBJ2-6; maybe TRBD2 (5 bases). The germline gives CDR1 MDHEN, CDR2 SYDVKM. CDR3 size: 15 residues. Trimming shortened V by 7 bases and J by 4 bases, and 14 bases separated the two germline ends. The CDR3: CASKLRGEGANVLTF. The CDR3, as DNA: TGTGCCAGCAAACTACGGGGTGAGGGGGCCAACGTCCTGACTTTC.

The V and J genes are TRBV5-1 and TRBJ2-1; 8 positions agree with TRBD2. The V and J ends lost 1 base and 5 bases, in that order; junction bases with no gene match: 2. Germline CDR1 reads SGHRS; CDR2 reads YFSETQ. The CDR3 loop spans 14 amino acids. For the CDR3, the DNA is TGCGCCAGCAGCTTGCCGGGAGGGCACAATGAGCAGTTCTTC. It specifies CASSLPGGHNEQFF.

The chain employs TRBV25-1 and TRBJ1-2; D is possibly TRBD1 (5 bases). This CDR3 region has 14 residues. Germline V gene data show CDR1 as MGHDK and CDR2 as SYGVNS. Trimming removed 2 bases at V and 4 bases at J, with 11 bases between. DNA of the CDR3: TGTGCCAGCAGTGAACAGGGCTCTACCTATGGCTACACCTTC. It translates to CASSEQGSTYGYTF.

The chain combines TRBV27 with TRBJ2-7; 9 bases agree with TRBD1. CDR1 and CDR2 (germline): MNHEY, SMNVEV (reference sequence). V lost 6 bases and J lost 0; bases outside the gene matches: 9. CDR3 length equals 16 residues. DNA of the CDR3: TGTGCCAGCAGGGCACCCGGGACAGGGAGCTCCTACGAGCAGTACTTC. This gives the protein CASRAPGTGSSYEQYF.